This entry concerns a single TCR beta chain. The antigen is undetermined. The data were obtained in a study of cytomegalovirus exposure and HLA in healthy donors. Study outcomes and limitations: Clonal expansion, a later analysis showed, was greater in HLA-associated TCR beta chains than in equally common others.

The V and J ends lost 5 bases and 5 bases, in that order; junction bases with no gene match: 5. In germline, CDR1 is LNHDA, CDR2 SQIVND (reference sequence). This CDR3 region has 14 residues. PCR amplification relied on 60 Vbeta primers (plus 13 Jbeta primers). How the authors handled the data: As a later analysis found, there were 80 million or so unique TCR beta chains, of which around 9.9 million were shared. This table comes from immunoSEQ multiplex PCR, and its TCRdb copy is limited to in-frame clones, with some not included. V, J and clone size reflect that table, while D and trimming were determined from the DNA. The sample includes around 230,000 clones, roughly 85% seen only once; the top ten take 0.24%.

This chain joins TRBV19 and TRBJ2-2, with 7 bases lining up with TRBD2. The TCR comes from a girl aged 2 to 10 in good health and CMV-seronegative. Sequenced input: PBMCs. CDR3 amino acids: CASSSRLATGELFF. CDR3 nucleotides: TGTGCCAGTAGTTCACGACTAGCTACCGGGGAGCTGTTTTTT.